These 16 T cell receptor beta chains came from one sample sequenced in a study of shared clonotypes between healthy human individuals (TCRdb year 2020). Library preparation used the immunoSEQ multiplex PCR assay. TCRdb provides this immuneACCESS table in a form limited to in-frame rearrangements. Some clones are lacking; in checked studies, under half of them reflect an unresolved V gene, and why the rest are absent is not known. The sample table holds around 1.5 million clones, of which approximately 98% were seen once. Clones ranked in the top ten supply about 0.4% of the sample. The sequencing input was naive CD4+ T cells sorted from blood. According to the study, the label for this sample's cell subset or site signals: CD45RA+ positively selected. All receptors come from a man aged 25-40 years in good health.

The V and J genes are TRBV5-4 and TRBJ2-2, with TRBD2 matching over 9 bases. CDR3 size: 17 residues. Trimming at V came to 0 bases and at J to 7 bases, leaving 10 bases not matched to a gene. Germline V gene data show CDR1 as SGHNT and CDR2 as YYREEE (reference sequence). CDR3 sequence reads: CASSLGSGSAYGGELFF. CDR3 DNA: TGTGCCAGCAGCTTGGGTAGCGGGAGCGCCTATGGCGGGGAGCTGTTTTTT. Full variable domain (rest looked up from reference TRBV5-4 and TRBJ2-2): ETGVTQSPTHLIKTRGQQVTLRCSSQSGHNTVSWYQQALGQGPQFIFQYYREEENGRGNFPPRFSGLQFPNYSSELNVNALELDDSALYLCASSLGSGSAYGGELFFGEGSRLTVL.

The chain employs TRBV6-5 and TRBJ1-1; D gene uncertain. V was shortened by 6 bases and J by 1 base, with 3 bases between the two germline ends. Germline V gives CDR1 MNHEY, CDR2 SVGAGI. The CDR3 covers 11 residues. For the CDR3, the DNA is TGTGCCAGCAGACAGAACACTGAAGCTTTCTTT. The encoded protein is CASRQNTEAFF.

The chain has TRBV14 and TRBJ2-1; 8 nucleotides agree with TRBD1. Germline assignment: CDR1 SGHDN and CDR2 FVKESK. There are 17 residues in the CDR3. Trimming cost V 2 bases and J 9 bases; bases outside gene matches: 15. Here the CDR3 DNA reads TGTGCCAGCAGCCAACGTTCCCTCAGACAGGGGTTGGGTGAGCAGTTCTTC. The encoded protein is CASSQRSLRQGLGEQFF.

The chain joins TRBV11-2 to TRBJ1-4; TRBD1 matches at 8 bases. The CDR3 covers 15 residues. The germline V gene has CDR1 SGHAT and CDR2 FQNNGV. V lost 1 base to trimming and J lost 7 bases; unmatched junction nucleotides: 5. The CDR3 bases are TGTGCCAGCAGCTTAGGAAGACAGGGGATTGAAAAACTGTTTTTT. It encodes CASSLGRQGIEKLFF.

This chain links TRBV7-8 with TRBJ2-7, with 8 bases that match TRBD2. V lost 4 bases to trimming and J lost 0 bases; unmatched junction nucleotides: 8. Germline-derived CDR1 and CDR2 are SGHVS and FQNEAQ. There are 16 residues in the CDR3. The CDR3 loop is CASSSTSGADSYEQYF. The DNA for the CDR3 is TGTGCCAGCAGCTCTACTAGCGGAGCCGACTCCTACGAGCAGTACTTC.

The chain carries TRBV5-4 and TRBJ2-2, with a possible D match to TRBD1 (5 bases). Germline CDR1 is SGHNT and CDR2 is YYREEE (reference sequence). Trimming shortened V by 4 bases and J by 6 bases, and 13 bases separated the two germline ends. There are 14 residues in the CDR3. Here the CDR3 reads CASSVTSQAGELFF. The CDR3 nucleotides read TGTGCCAGCAGCGTTACCTCACAGGCCGGGGAGCTGTTTTTT.

This clone was seen just once. The chain combines TRBV19 with TRBJ1-5; D possibly corresponds to TRBD1 (5 bases). The ends were cut back, 4 bases at V and 2 bases at J, with 18 bases in the middle. Germline CDR1 reads LNHDA; CDR2 reads SQIVND (reference sequence). The CDR3 covers 17 residues. As DNA, the CDR3 is TGTGCCAGTAGTACCCACGAGGGGTGGAGAGGCAATCAGCCCCAGCATTTT. It yields the protein CASSTHEGWRGNQPQHF.

The rearrangement links TRBV9 to TRBJ2-2; tentative D call: TRBD1 (5 bases). CDR3 length: 16 residues. V shed 3 bases and J shed 0 bases, with 12 bases lying between them. Germline CDR1 SGDLS, CDR2 YYNGEE. CDR3 residues: CASSGGWGSNTGELFF. The CDR3 DNA is TGTGCCAGCAGCGGTGGATGGGGCTCGAACACCGGGGAGCTGTTTTTT. Combining the CDR3 with reference TRBV9 and TRBJ2-2 gives the whole variable domain DSGVTQTPKHLITATGQRVTLRCSPRSGDLSVYWYQQSLDQGLQFLIQYYNGEERAKGNILERFSAQQFPDLHSELNLSSLELGDSALYFCASSGGWGSNTGELFFGEGSRLTVL.

DNA for the CDR3: TGTGCCAGCAGCCCCCAGCTAGACAACAATGAGCAGTTCTTC. This gives the protein CASSPQLDNNEQFF. The chain couples TRBV7-9 to TRBJ2-1; D not certain. The ends were cut back, 5 bases at V and 5 bases at J, with 13 bases in the middle. Germline assignment: CDR1 SEHNR and CDR2 FQNEAQ (reference sequence). The CDR3 sequence is 14 residues long.

The count of this clone is one. The same CDR3 can be traced to other DNA sequences in this sample. The chain couples TRBV18 to TRBJ2-1; D gene uncertain. Germline V gene data show CDR1 as KGHSH and CDR2 as LQKENI. There are 16 residues in the CDR3. V was trimmed by 1 base and J by 0 bases, leaving 10 bases between them. The CDR3 DNA follows: TGTGCCAGCTCACCACTGGGCGGTAGCTCCTACAATGAGCAGTTCTTC. Translation: CASSPLGGSSYNEQFF.

The chain joins TRBV5-5 to TRBJ2-5, with no clear D. CDR3 length: 14 residues. The V end was cut by 2 bases, the J end by 5 bases, with 13 bases between. Germline CDR1 SGHKS, CDR2 YYEKEE (reference sequence). The chain's CDR3 is CASSFSGSDETQYF. The CDR3 nucleotides are TGTGCCAGCAGCTTTTCGGGTTCCGATGAGACCCAGTACTTC. The full variable domain, completed using reference TRBV5-5 and TRBJ2-5, is DAGVTQSPTHLIKTRGQQVTLRCSPISGHKSVSWYQQVLGQGPQFIFQYYEKEERGRGNFPDRFSARQFPNYSSELNVNALLLGDSALYLCASSFSGSDETQYFGPGTRLLVL.

With regard to this clone: Distinct nucleotide sequences in the sample also encode this CDR3. The V and J genes are TRBV27 and TRBJ1-2; tentative D call: TRBD1 (6 bases). Germline V gene data show CDR1 as MNHEY and CDR2 as SMNVEV (reference sequence). This CDR3 has 12 amino acids. V was trimmed by 5 bases and J by 5 bases, leaving 9 bases between them. CDR3 DNA: TGTGCCAGCAGTCCAACAGGGTATGGCTACACCTTC. Its protein product is CASSPTGYGYTF.

The chain recombines TRBV5-1 with TRBJ2-2, with 8 bases identical to TRBD1. J was trimmed by 4 bases and V by 4 bases; bases with no gene match: 12. The CDR3 has 17 amino acids. Per the germline V gene, CDR1 is SGHRS and CDR2 is YFSETQ. CDR3 sequence (DNA): TGCGCCAGCAGCCCCTCTCCCCAGGGGGCGGGCACCGGGGAGCTGTTTTTT. Amino acid sequence: CASSPSPQGAGTGELFF.

This chain joins TRBV7-2 and TRBJ2-4; D remains ambiguous. This CDR3 is 16 amino acids long. Trimming removed 4 bases from V and 0 bases from J, with 13 bases in between. Germline CDR1 and CDR2: SGHTA and FQGNSA. CDR3 protein: CASSSAGTLAKNIQYF. The CDR3 DNA reads TGTGCCAGCAGCTCCGCAGGAACCCTAGCCAAAAACATTCAGTACTTC.

This sequence joins TRBV29-1 and TRBJ2-7; D is possibly TRBD1 (6 bases). CDR3 length equals 12 residues. Looked up from germline, CDR1 is SQVTM and CDR2 is ANQGSEA. The CDR3 sequence: CRKSGDPNEQYF. The CDR3 nucleotides read TGCAGGAAATCAGGGGACCCGAACGAGCAGTACTTC.

The chain joins TRBV5-1 to TRBJ1-2; no definite D call. The CDR3 runs 14 residues. V lost 4 bases, J lost 0 bases, and 10 bases lay in between. Germline V gene lookup returns CDR1 SGHRS and CDR2 YFSETQ. In nucleotides, the CDR3 is TGCGCCAGCAGCCCGGCGGCTGCTAACTATGGCTACACCTTC. As protein: CASSPAAANYGYTF.